This is a list of T cell receptor beta chains from one sample in a study of T cells in localized non-small cell lung cancer. Libraries were prepared by immunoSEQ multiplex PCR; TCRdb keeps only in-frame clonotypes and omits some of them. Of more than 700 clones listed, roughly 35% were seen once; the top ten hold about 9%. This specimen was normal lung tissue next to the tumor, taken before any cancer treatment. The receptors shown here come from a male donor at least 60 years old with stage II squamous cell lung carcinoma. CDR3s include the opening cysteine and the closing phenylalanine or tryptophan. A D gene is named only where the DNA matches it firmly. Where a row states a size, it is once, few, many or the class of an expanded clone; other rows omit it.

TRBV6-8	TRBJ1-4	large	12	.	TGTGCCAGCAGGGGGTTAAATGAAAAACTGTTTTTT	CASRGLNEKLFF
TRBV9	TRBJ2-7	few	12	.	TGTGCCAGCAATCCAGACTCCTACGAGCAGTACTTC	CASNPDSYEQYF
TRBV6-8	TRBJ1-1	few	17	.	TGTGCCAGCAGTTACTCGATTTCGGCAGCGGAGAACACTGAAGCTTTCTTT	CASSYSISAAENTEAFF
TRBV25-1	TRBJ1-4	.	18	.	TGTGCCAGCAGTGAAACTCGGACAGAATTTTTAGCTAATGAAAAACTGTTTTTT	CASSETRTEFLANEKLFF
TRBV30	TRBJ2-1	.	14	.	TGTGCCTGGAGGGAAGGGCTAGCCTTCAATGAGCAGTTCTTC	CAWREGLAFNEQFF
TRBV29-1	TRBJ2-1	few	14	.	TGCAGCGTTGAGTTTGGACTGTCCTACAATGAGCAGTTCTTC	CSVEFGLSYNEQFF
TRBV1	TRBJ2-7	few	15	.	TGCGCCAGCAGCCCCCTAGCGGGGGACTCCTACGAGCAGTACTTC	CASSPLAGDSYEQYF
TRBV11-3	TRBJ2-7	.	14	TRBD2	TGTGCCAGCAGCTTTAGCGGGGACTCCTACGAGCAGTACTTC	CASSFSGDSYEQYF
TRBV29-1	TRBJ2-1	.	13	.	TGCAGCGTTCAACCGGGATCCTACAATGAGCAGTTCTTC	CSVQPGSYNEQFF
TRBV30	TRBJ2-7	few	15	.	TGTGCCTGGGGGCCCCAACAGCGGGTAACCTACGAGCAGTACTTC	CAWGPQQRVTYEQYF
TRBV25-1	TRBJ1-1	.	14	.	TGTGTCAGCAGTGAATATTATGGGGGGGATGAAGCTTTCTTT	CVSSEYYGGDEAFF
TRBV11-3	TRBJ2-7	medium-sized	15	TRBD2	TGTGCCAGCAGCCAAACATCGGGAGGGTCCTACGAGCAGTACTTC	CASSQTSGGSYEQYF
TRBV29-1	TRBJ2-2	.	13	TRBD1	TGCAGCGTTAACAGACAGGGGGCTGGGGAGCTGTTTTTT	CSVNRQGAGELFF
TRBV29-1	TRBJ2-1	.	15	TRBD2	TGCAGCGTTGAAAAGCGGGGGGTCCCTTACAATGAGCAGTTCTTC	CSVEKRGVPYNEQFF
TRBV30	TRBJ1-1	few	13	.	TGTGCCTGGAGTGCGGGAAAAAACACTGAAGCTTTCTTT	CAWSAGKNTEAFF